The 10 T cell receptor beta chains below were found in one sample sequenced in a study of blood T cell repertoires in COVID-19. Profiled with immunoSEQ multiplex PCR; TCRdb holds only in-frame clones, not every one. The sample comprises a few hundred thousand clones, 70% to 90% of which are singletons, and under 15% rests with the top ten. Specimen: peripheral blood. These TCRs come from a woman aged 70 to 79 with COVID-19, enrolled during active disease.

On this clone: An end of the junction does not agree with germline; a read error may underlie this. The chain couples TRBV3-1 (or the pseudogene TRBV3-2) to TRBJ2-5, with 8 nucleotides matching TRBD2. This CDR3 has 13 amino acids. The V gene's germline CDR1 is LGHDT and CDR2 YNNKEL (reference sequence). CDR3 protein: CASSQDGERGTHF. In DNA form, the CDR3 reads TGTGCCAGCAGCCAAGATGGCGAGCGGGGGACGCACTTC.

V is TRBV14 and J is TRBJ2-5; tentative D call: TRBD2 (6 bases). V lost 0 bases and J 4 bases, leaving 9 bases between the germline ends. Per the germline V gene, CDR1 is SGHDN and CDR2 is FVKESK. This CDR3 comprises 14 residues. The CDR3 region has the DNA TGTGCCAGCAGCCAAGAAGGACTATTAGAGACCCAGTACTTC. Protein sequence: CASSQEGLLETQYF.

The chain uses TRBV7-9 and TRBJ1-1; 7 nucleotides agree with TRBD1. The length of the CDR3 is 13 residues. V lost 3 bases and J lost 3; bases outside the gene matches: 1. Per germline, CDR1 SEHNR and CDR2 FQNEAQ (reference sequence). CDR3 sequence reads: CASSFQGDTEAFF. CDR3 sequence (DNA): TGTGCCAGCAGCTTTCAGGGGGACACTGAAGCTTTCTTT.

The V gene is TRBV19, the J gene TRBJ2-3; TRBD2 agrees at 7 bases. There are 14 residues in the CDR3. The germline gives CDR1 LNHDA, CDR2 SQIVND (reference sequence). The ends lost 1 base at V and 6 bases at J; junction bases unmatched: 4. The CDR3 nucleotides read TGTGCCAGTAGTATAGGCGGGGGAGGGGATACGCAGTATTTT. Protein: CASSIGGGGDTQYF.

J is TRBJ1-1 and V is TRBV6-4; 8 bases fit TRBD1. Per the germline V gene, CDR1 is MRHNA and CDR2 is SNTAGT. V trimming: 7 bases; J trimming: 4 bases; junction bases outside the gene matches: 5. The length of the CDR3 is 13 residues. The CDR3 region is CASKDREPTEAFF. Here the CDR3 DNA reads TGTGCCAGCAAGGACAGGGAACCCACTGAAGCTTTCTTT.

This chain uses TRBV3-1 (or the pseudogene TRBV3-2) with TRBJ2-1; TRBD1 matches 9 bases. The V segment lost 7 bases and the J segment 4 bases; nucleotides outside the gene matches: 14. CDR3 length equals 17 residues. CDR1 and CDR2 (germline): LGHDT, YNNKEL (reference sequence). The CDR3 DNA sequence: TGTGCCAGCACCAATCTGGGGGGACAGGGTTCATACAATGAGCAGTTCTTC. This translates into CASTNLGGQGSYNEQFF.

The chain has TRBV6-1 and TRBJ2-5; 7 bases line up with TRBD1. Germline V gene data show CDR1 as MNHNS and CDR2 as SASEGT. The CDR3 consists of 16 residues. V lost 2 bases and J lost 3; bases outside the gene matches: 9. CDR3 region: CASSEPTGPLKETQYF. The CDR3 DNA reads TGTGCCAGCAGTGAACCGACAGGGCCGCTGAAAGAGACCCAGTACTTC.

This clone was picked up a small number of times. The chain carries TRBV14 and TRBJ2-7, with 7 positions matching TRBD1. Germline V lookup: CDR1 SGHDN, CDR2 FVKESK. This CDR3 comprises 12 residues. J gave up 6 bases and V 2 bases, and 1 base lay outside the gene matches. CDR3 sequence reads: CASSQRGPEQYF. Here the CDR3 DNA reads TGTGCCAGCAGCCAAAGGGGGCCCGAGCAGTACTTC.

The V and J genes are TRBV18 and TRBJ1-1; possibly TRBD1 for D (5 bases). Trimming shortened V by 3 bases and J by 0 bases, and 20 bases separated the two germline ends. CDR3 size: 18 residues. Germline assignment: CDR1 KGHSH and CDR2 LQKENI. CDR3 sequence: CASSPPGPSRGMNTEAFF. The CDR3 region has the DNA TGTGCCAGCTCACCCCCGGGTCCATCAAGGGGCATGAACACTGAAGCTTTCTTT.

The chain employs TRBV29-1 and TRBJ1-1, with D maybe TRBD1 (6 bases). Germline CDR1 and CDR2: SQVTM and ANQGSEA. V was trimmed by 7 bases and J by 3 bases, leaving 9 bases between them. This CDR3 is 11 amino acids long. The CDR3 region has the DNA TGCAGCGCGTACAGGGACACTGAAGCTTTCTTT. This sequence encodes CSAYRDTEAFF.